One sample yielded the 26 T cell receptor beta chains listed below, sequenced in a study of blood T cell repertoires in COVID-19. The table came from immunoSEQ multiplex PCR; TCRdb's copy has only in-frame clones and leaves some out. The data contain hundreds of thousands of clones, 90% to 95% of them seen just once; the ten biggest clones take up approximately 0.77%. Material: peripheral blood. Receptor source: a man aged 60-69 years with COVID-19, enrolled during active disease.

The CDR3 nucleotides read TGTGCCAGCAGCGATGGGGGTGGGACAGGGGGTTATGAGCAGTTCTTC. Protein product: CASSDGGGTGGYEQFF. The V gene is TRBV9, the J gene TRBJ2-1; 11 positions match TRBD1. CDR3 length equals 16 residues. In germline, CDR1 is SGDLS, CDR2 YYNGEE. The V segment lost 3 bases and the J segment 8 bases; nucleotides outside the gene matches: 10. Looking up the rest from reference TRBV9 and TRBJ2-1 gives the full variable domain: DSGVTQTPKHLITATGQRVTLRCSPRSGDLSVYWYQQSLDQGLQFLIQYYNGEERAKGNILERFSAQQFPDLHSELNLSSLELGDSALYFCASSDGGGTGGYEQFFGPGTRLTVL.

The chain carries TRBV21-1 and TRBJ2-4; the table's D gene call, TRBD2, was not cross checked with the DNA. TRBV21-1 is listed as a pseudogene. The CDR3 contains 14 residues. Here the CDR3 reads CASSKELGVSIQYF. The CDR3 nucleotides read TGTGCCAGCAGCAAAGAGCTCGGGGTCAGCATTCAGTACTTC.

The rearrangement joins TRBV7-2 to TRBJ1-5; tentative D call: TRBD1 (5 bases). The CDR3 is 14 amino acids. CDR1 SGHTA and CDR2 FQGNSA come from the germline V gene. The germline V and J ends were trimmed by 4 bases and 5 bases, with 12 bases remaining between them. CDR3 amino acids: CASSSRPGHQPQHF. In DNA, the CDR3 is TGTGCCAGCAGCTCGAGACCAGGGCATCAGCCCCAGCATTTT.

The rearrangement joins TRBV12-3 or TRBV12-4 to TRBJ2-7, with 8 bases lining up with TRBD2. The CDR3 contains 13 residues. V shed 5 bases and J 4 bases; nucleotides not matched to a gene: 4. CDR3 in DNA: TGTGCCAGCAGTGACGGGGGGGCTTACGAGCAGTACTTC. This sequence encodes CASSDGGAYEQYF.

This chain uses TRBV28 with TRBJ2-1, with 9 bases that match TRBD1. The germline V gene has CDR1 MDHEN and CDR2 SYDVKM. V was pared by 6 bases and J by 3 bases, with 9 bases of the junction left unmatched. The CDR3 contains 16 residues. The CDR3 nucleotides are TGTGCCAGCAGGGACCGGACAGGGGCCCTCTACAATGAGCAGTTCTTC. This gives the protein CASRDRTGALYNEQFF.

The chain recombines TRBV7-3 with TRBJ2-5; no firm D call. The CDR3 contains 10 residues. V was trimmed by 9 bases and J by 2 bases, leaving 4 bases between them. CDR1 and CDR2 (germline): SGHTA, FQGTGA. CDR3 sequence: CARSQETQYF. The CDR3 nucleotides are TGTGCCAGATCGCAAGAGACCCAGTACTTC.

J is TRBJ2-1 and V is TRBV11-2; D is unresolved. Trimming left V 5 bases short and J 9 bases short, with 11 bases between. This CDR3 spans 12 amino acids. The germline gives CDR1 SGHAT, CDR2 FQNNGV. This chain's CDR3 is CASSHPSFEQFF. The CDR3 DNA reads as TGTGCCAGCAGCCATCCTAGTTTTGAGCAGTTCTTC.

The count of this clone is one. The chain recombines TRBV30 with TRBJ1-1, with TRBD1 matching 7 bases. Germline V lookup: CDR1 GTSNPN, CDR2 SVGIG (reference sequence). Germline trimming cut 4 bases from V and 4 bases from J; bases unmatched to any gene: 6. The CDR3 has 13 amino acids. This CDR3 is CAWTRQGATEAFF. In DNA form, the CDR3 reads TGTGCCTGGACTCGACAGGGAGCCACTGAAGCTTTCTTT. The variable domain in full, completed from reference TRBV30 and TRBJ1-1, reads SQTIHQWPATLVQPVGSPLSLECTVEGTSNPNLYWYRQAAGRGLQLLFYSVGIGQISSEVPQNLSASRPQDRQFILSSKKLLLSDSGFYLCAWTRQGATEAFFGQGTRLTVV.

This rearrangement joins TRBV3-1 (or the pseudogene TRBV3-2) to TRBJ2-2, with 8 bases matching TRBD2. Germline V gene data show CDR1 as LGHDT and CDR2 as YNNKEL (reference sequence). The CDR3 is made up of 19 amino acids. V shed 0 bases and J 0 bases; nucleotides not matched to a gene: 9. The chain's CDR3 is CASSQEPPPGLANTGELFF. DNA of the CDR3: TGTGCCAGCAGCCAAGAGCCCCCACCGGGACTAGCGAACACCGGGGAGCTGTTTTTT.

The chain uses TRBV3-1 (or the pseudogene TRBV3-2) and TRBJ1-5; D is ambiguous. Trimming left V 6 bases short and J 3 bases short, with 12 bases between. The CDR3 extends over 14 amino acids. Germline-derived CDR1 and CDR2 are LGHDT and YNNKEL (reference sequence). This CDR3 reads CASSLRHDNQPQHF. The CDR3 DNA sequence: TGTGCCAGCAGTCTTCGACACGACAATCAGCCCCAGCATTTT.

This chain connects TRBV19 to TRBJ2-7, with 10 bases lining up with TRBD1. CDR1 is LNHDA and CDR2 is SQIVND in the germline V gene (reference sequence). J lost 2 bases, V lost 10 bases, and 2 bases had no gene match. The CDR3 spans 12 residues. This CDR3 is CATGQGAYEQYF. The CDR3 nucleotides read TGTGCCACCGGACAGGGGGCCTACGAGCAGTACTTC.

The chain uses TRBV3-1 (or the pseudogene TRBV3-2) and TRBJ1-1; possibly TRBD1 for D (6 bases). Trimming shortened V by 7 bases and J by 1 base, and 13 bases separated the two germline ends. This CDR3 comprises 14 residues. Germline V gene lookup returns CDR1 LGHDT and CDR2 YNNKEL (reference sequence). CDR3 sequence reads: CASKPGTQNTEAFF. Here the CDR3 DNA reads TGTGCCAGCAAACCCGGGACACAGAACACTGAAGCTTTCTTT.

This clone was recorded only once. This chain links TRBV27 with TRBJ1-2, with TRBD1 matching over 7 bases. The CDR3 is 13 amino acids. From germline, CDR1 is MNHEY and CDR2 SMNVEV (reference sequence). J gave up 7 bases and V 3 bases, and 5 bases lay outside the gene matches. The CDR3 nucleotides are TGTGCCAGCAGTTTGACAGGGTTACTTGGCTACACCTTC. Translation gives CASSLTGLLGYTF.

V is TRBV13 and J is TRBJ2-3; D is uncertain. The germline CDR1 and CDR2 sequences are PRHDT and FYEKMQ (reference sequence). Trimming removed 5 bases from V and 2 bases from J, with 11 bases in between. CDR3 length equals 14 residues. The CDR3 region is CASSRAQYTDTQYF. CDR3 sequence (DNA): TGTGCCAGCAGCAGAGCGCAGTACACAGATACGCAGTATTTT.

The rearrangement uses TRBV5-1 and TRBJ2-1, with 7 bases aligning to TRBD1. Germline assignment: CDR1 SGHRS and CDR2 YFSETQ. The CDR3 runs 14 residues. V was clipped by 3 bases and J by 6 bases; unmatched bases: 6. CDR3 residues: CASSWQGVGNEQFF. The CDR3 DNA reads as TGCGCCAGCAGCTGGCAGGGGGTCGGCAATGAGCAGTTCTTC.

The chain links TRBV19 to TRBJ2-5; TRBD1 is a possible D gene (7 bases). Trimming took off 5 bases at V and 7 bases at J, with 14 bases between the two ends. There are 13 residues in the CDR3. Germline assignment: CDR1 LNHDA and CDR2 SQIVND (reference sequence). CDR3 bases: TGTGCCAGTAGTGGGACAGAAGCGGGGACCCAGTACTTC. Amino acid sequence: CASSGTEAGTQYF. The full variable domain, with the rest looked up from reference TRBV19 and TRBJ2-5, is DGGITQSPKYLFRKEGQNVTLSCEQNLNHDAMYWYRQDPGQGLRLIYYSQIVNDFQKGDIAEGYSVSREKKESFPLTVTSAQKNPTAFYLCASSGTEAGTQYFGPGTRLLVL.

The chain carries TRBV6-6 and TRBJ2-1, with D maybe TRBD1 (5 bases). The germline V and J ends were trimmed by 5 bases and 10 bases, with 24 bases remaining between them. Looked up from germline, CDR1 is MNHNY and CDR2 is SVGAGI (reference sequence). This CDR3 region has 16 residues. The CDR3 region is CASSPGRALSEWEQFF. The DNA of the CDR3 is TGTGCCAGCAGTCCGGGCAGGGCCCTTTCTGAGTGGGAGCAGTTCTTC.

This clone was counted a single time. The chain links TRBV9 to TRBJ2-5; the D gene is possibly TRBD2 (7 bases). This CDR3 region has 16 residues. Germline CDR1 reads SGDLS; CDR2 reads YYNGEE. V lost 0 bases to trimming and J lost 4 bases, with 16 bases between them. DNA for the CDR3: TGTGCCAGCAGCGTAGGATTAGGCGGGGGCGGAGAGACCCAGTACTTC. Translating it yields CASSVGLGGGGETQYF.

This chain links TRBV6-5 with TRBJ1-1, with a possible D match to TRBD1 (6 bases). Between the trimmed V and J ends, which lost 6 bases and 4 bases, there was a span of 12 bases. The germline CDR1 and CDR2 sequences are MNHEY and SVGAGI. The CDR3 extends over 13 amino acids. CDR3 nucleotides: TGTGCCAGCAGACTGGGACAATCCACTGAAGCTTTCTTT. Protein product: CASRLGQSTEAFF.

V gene TRBV4-3 combines with J gene TRBJ2-1; TRBD2 aligns across 7 bases. Looked up from germline, CDR1 is LGHNA and CDR2 is YSLEER. Trimming at V came to 0 bases and at J to 4 bases, leaving 6 bases not matched to a gene. The CDR3 sequence is 16 residues long. CDR3 nucleotides: TGCGCCAGCAGCCAAGACCGACTAGCCGATTACAATGAGCAGTTCTTC. Amino acid sequence: CASSQDRLADYNEQFF.

The rearrangement uses TRBV28 and TRBJ1-2, with 7 bases identical to TRBD1. The CDR3 has 14 residues. Germline values: CDR1 MDHEN, CDR2 SYDVKM. The V gene end was trimmed by 5 bases and the J gene end by 2 bases; junction bases not matched to a gene: 5. The CDR3 loop reads CASSPGQANYGYTF. CDR3 in DNA: TGTGCCAGCAGTCCTGGACAGGCCAACTATGGCTACACCTTC.

The gene calls are TRBV5-4 and TRBJ1-2; 9 bases agree with TRBD1. With V trimmed by 4 bases and J by 8 bases, 12 bases remained unmatched. This CDR3 contains 15 residues. Germline V gene data show CDR1 as SGHNT and CDR2 as YYREEE (reference sequence). CDR3 sequence reads: CASSPGGDRVKGYTF. The CDR3 DNA reads as TGTGCCAGCAGCCCAGGAGGGGACAGGGTAAAGGGCTACACCTTC.

This chain's CDR3 is CASRDWRASSYNEQFF. The CDR3 DNA sequence: TGTGCCAGTAGAGACTGGAGGGCAAGCTCCTACAATGAGCAGTTCTTC. This rearrangement joins TRBV19 to TRBJ2-1, with D possibly TRBD2 on 6 matching bases. The CDR3 spans 16 residues. Germline assignment: CDR1 LNHDA and CDR2 SQIVND (reference sequence). The germline V and J ends were trimmed by 6 bases and 0 bases, with 15 bases remaining between them.

This chain uses TRBV30 with TRBJ1-2, with D perhaps TRBD1 (5 bases). V gave up 4 bases and J gave up 2 bases, with 11 bases separating them. The CDR3 extends over 13 amino acids. Germline-derived CDR1 and CDR2 are GTSNPN and SVGIG (reference sequence). The CDR3 nucleotides read TGTGCCTGGAAAGAGTACAGGAACTATGGCTACACCTTC. Translation: CAWKEYRNYGYTF.

This clone was counted once. This chain uses TRBV29-1 with TRBJ1-2; TRBD1 might be the D (5 bases). CDR1 and CDR2 (germline): SQVTM, ANQGSEA. The CDR3 runs 15 residues. V shed 4 bases and J shed 6 bases, with 21 bases lying between them. In nucleotides, the CDR3 is TGCAGCGTTGCCCAGGGAAAAGGGGCTCGGGATGGCTACACCTTC. Translated: CSVAQGKGARDGYTF.

This chain joins TRBV6-4 and TRBJ2-5; D is possibly TRBD2 (6 bases). Germline-derived CDR1 and CDR2 are MRHNA and SNTAGT. The CDR3 is 15 residues long. Between the trimmed V and J ends, which lost 0 bases and 1 base, there was a span of 9 bases. DNA for the CDR3: TGTGCCAGCAGTGACTCGTGGCGGGGCCAAGAGACCCAGTACTTC. Its translation is CASSDSWRGQETQYF.